One sample yielded the 12 T cell receptor beta chains listed below, sequenced in a study of blood T cell repertoires in COVID-19. Sequencing was performed with immunoSEQ multiplex PCR; in TCRdb, only in-frame clones are kept and a portion is missing. Found here are about 240,000 clones, roughly 85% of them singletons; the top ten hold 4% to 6%. The specimen was peripheral blood. Receptors were obtained from a man aged 50-59 years with COVID-19, enrolled during active disease.

This sequence joins TRBV9 and TRBJ1-4, with D uncertain. Germline V gives CDR1 SGDLS, CDR2 YYNGEE. CDR3 size: 15 residues. Trimming took 4 bases from V and 8 from J, leaving 18 bases between them. CDR3 loop: CASSSLGAPREKLFF. CDR3 sequence (DNA): TGTGCCAGCAGCTCATTGGGAGCCCCTAGGGAAAAACTGTTTTTT. Looking up the rest from reference TRBV9 and TRBJ1-4 gives the full variable domain: DSGVTQTPKHLITATGQRVTLRCSPRSGDLSVYWYQQSLDQGLQFLIQYYNGEERAKGNILERFSAQQFPDLHSELNLSSLELGDSALYFCASSSLGAPREKLFFGSGTQLSVL.

This rearrangement joins TRBV30 to TRBJ1-1; perhaps TRBD1 as D (5 bases). This CDR3 is 14 amino acids long. In germline, CDR1 is GTSNPN, CDR2 SVGIG (reference sequence). V was clipped by 0 bases and J by 3 bases, with 11 bases between them. The CDR3, as DNA: TGTGCCTGGAGTGTACACGGGGGTGACACTGAAGCTTTCTTT. This translates into CAWSVHGGDTEAFF.

The chain carries TRBV18 and TRBJ1-5, with 10 bases that match TRBD1. J lost 0 bases, V lost 3 bases, and 2 bases had no gene match. The germline gives CDR1 KGHSH, CDR2 LQKENI. The CDR3 length is 16 residues. The CDR3 DNA is TGTGCCAGCTCACCCTGGGACAGGGGTAGCAATCAGCCCCAGCATTTT. As protein: CASSPWDRGSNQPQHF.

This clone was picked up one time. V and J are TRBV5-1 and TRBJ2-7; 10 bases map to TRBD1. CDR1 and CDR2 (germline): SGHRS, YFSETQ. The CDR3 totals 15 residues. V was clipped by 0 bases and J by 7 bases; unmatched bases: 7. The CDR3 is CASSLARDRGGEQYF. CDR3 in DNA: TGCGCCAGCAGCTTGGCCCGGGACAGGGGTGGGGAGCAGTACTTC.

The chain uses TRBV5-1 and TRBJ1-5; D possibly corresponds to TRBD1 (5 bases). The ends were cut back, 0 bases at V and 3 bases at J, with 10 bases in the middle. CDR3 size: 15 residues. CDR1 and CDR2 (germline): SGHRS, YFSETQ. The CDR3 DNA reads as TGCGCCAGCAGCTTGGAGGGGCAGGCCAATCAGCCCCAGCATTTT. This translates into CASSLEGQANQPQHF.

The chain employs TRBV7-8 and TRBJ2-3; D remains ambiguous. Per germline, CDR1 SGHVS and CDR2 FQNEAQ. Trimming took off 5 bases at V and 4 bases at J, with 13 bases between the two ends. CDR3 length equals 14 residues. DNA for the CDR3: TGTGCCAGCAGCAAAAATCGTCTCGCAGATACGCAGTATTTT. Amino acids: CASSKNRLADTQYF.

The rearrangement uses TRBV3-1 (or the pseudogene TRBV3-2) and TRBJ2-5; a possible D gene is TRBD1 (6 bases). This CDR3 spans 16 amino acids. Per germline, CDR1 LGHDT and CDR2 YNNKEL (reference sequence). Trimming left V 0 bases short and J 4 bases short, with 15 bases between. The CDR3 here is CASSQEITGLGETQYF. The DNA for the CDR3 is TGTGCCAGCAGCCAAGAAATCACAGGGCTTGGAGAGACCCAGTACTTC.

This clone was recorded a few times. J is TRBJ2-5 and V is TRBV30; 12 bases agree with TRBD2. CDR1 GTSNPN and CDR2 SVGIG come from the germline V gene (reference sequence). V dropped 4 bases and J dropped 4; count of bases not matched to a gene: 10. This CDR3 has 16 residues. The CDR3 here is CAWKKLAGGLRETQYF. The CDR3 bases are TGTGCCTGGAAAAAGCTAGCGGGGGGGCTGAGAGAGACCCAGTACTTC. Full variable domain (rest looked up from reference TRBV30 and TRBJ2-5): SQTIHQWPATLVQPVGSPLSLECTVEGTSNPNLYWYRQAAGRGLQLLFYSVGIGQISSEVPQNLSASRPQDRQFILSSKKLLLSDSGFYLCAWKKLAGGLRETQYFGPGTRLLVL.

The chain combines TRBV18 with TRBJ2-1; maybe TRBD1 (6 bases). V was shortened by 3 bases and J by 7 bases, with 13 bases between the two germline ends. Germline CDR1 and CDR2: KGHSH and LQKENI. The CDR3 length is 14 residues. The CDR3 reads CASSPFSGENEQFF. The CDR3 coding sequence is TGTGCCAGCTCACCTTTCTCAGGGGAGAATGAGCAGTTCTTC.

The chain carries TRBV3-1 (or the pseudogene TRBV3-2) and TRBJ1-5; possible D gene TRBD1, 6 bases. Germline lookup yields CDR1 LGHDT and CDR2 YNNKEL (reference sequence). The CDR3 consists of 15 residues. V was clipped by 2 bases and J by 6 bases, with 14 bases between them. The CDR3 protein is CASSQHAQGSQPQHF. The CDR3 DNA is TGTGCCAGCAGCCAACACGCCCAGGGGAGTCAGCCCCAGCATTTT.

The CDR3 DNA sequence: TGTGCCAGCAGCTTATTATGGGGGGCCGGGGAGCTGTTTTTT. It translates to CASSLLWGAGELFF. V is TRBV11-3 and J is TRBJ2-2; tentatively, D is TRBD2 (6 bases). CDR3 length equals 14 residues. Per germline, CDR1 SGHNT and CDR2 YENEEA. V was shortened by 2 bases and J by 6 bases, with 10 bases between the two germline ends.

This chain links TRBV2 with TRBJ2-5; 7 nucleotides line up with TRBD2. Per germline, CDR1 SNHLY and CDR2 FYNNEI. The CDR3 covers 14 residues. V shed 4 bases and J 4 bases; nucleotides not matched to a gene: 6. CDR3 sequence: CASSGGTTAETQYF. The CDR3 DNA reads TGTGCCAGCAGTGGCGGGACTACTGCAGAGACCCAGTACTTC.